What follows are 29 T cell receptor beta chains derived from one specimen sequenced in a study of blood T cell repertoires in COVID-19. TCRdb's copy holds only in-frame clones and misses some; the assay was immunoSEQ multiplex PCR. The data hold hundreds of thousands of clones, with 83% observed a single time. Input material: PBMCs or T cells enriched from blood (not recorded which). The receptors shown here come from a woman aged 45 to 65 who had been exposed to COVID-19.

This clone was seen just once. For the CDR3, the DNA is TGTGCCAGCAGTCCTAGCGGGGGGGGGATTCTCCAAGAGACCCAGTACTTC. Translating it yields CASSPSGGGILQETQYF. The V and J genes are TRBV7-7 and TRBJ2-5; the match to TRBD2 covers 12 bases. Germline V gene data show CDR1 as SSHAT and CDR2 as FNYEAQ (reference sequence). V lost 6 bases and J lost 1; bases outside the gene matches: 9. The CDR3 has 17 residues. Full variable domain (missing parts from reference TRBV7-7 and TRBJ2-5): GAGVSQSPRYKVTKRGQDVTLRCDPISSHATLYWYQQALGQGPEFLTYFNYEAQPDKSGLPSDRFSAERPEGSISTLTIQRTEQRDSAMYRCASSPSGGGILQETQYFGPGTRLLVL.

The genes are TRBV10-2 and TRBJ1-3; TRBD1 is a possible D gene (5 bases). V lost 4 bases, J lost 0 bases, and 13 bases lay in between. The CDR3 is 16 residues long. Per germline, CDR1 WSHSY and CDR2 SAAADI. In DNA, the CDR3 is TGCGCCAGCAGTGGGGAGGGGCTTACCTCTGGAAACACCATATATTTT. Translation: CASSGEGLTSGNTIYF.

V usage is TRBV18 and J usage is TRBJ1-5, with unresolved D. Trimming took 3 bases from V and 4 from J, leaving 10 bases between them. The CDR3 is made up of 14 amino acids. Germline V lookup: CDR1 KGHSH, CDR2 LQKENI. The CDR3 region is CASSPESGNQPQHF. The CDR3 bases are TGTGCCAGCTCACCGGAAAGCGGGAATCAGCCCCAGCATTTT.

The genes are TRBV18 and TRBJ1-4, with D tentatively TRBD1 (5 bases). Germline lookup yields CDR1 KGHSH and CDR2 LQKENI. The CDR3 is made up of 16 amino acids. With 2 bases removed from V and 4 bases from J, the gap between germline ends came to 14 bases. This CDR3 reads CASSPSGGFGNEKLFF. The CDR3 DNA reads TGTGCCAGCTCACCATCCGGGGGGTTCGGTAATGAAAAACTGTTTTTT. The full variable domain, with the rest looked up from reference TRBV18 and TRBJ1-4, is NAGVMQNPRHLVRRRGQEARLRCSPMKGHSHVYWYRQLPEEGLKFMVYLQKENIIDESGMPKERFSAEFPKEGPSILRIQQVVRGDSAAYFCASSPSGGFGNEKLFFGSGTQLSVL.

This clone occurred a few times. The chain recombines TRBV5-1 with TRBJ1-5; D call uncertain. Trimming removed 0 bases at V and 13 bases at J, with 14 bases between. CDR3 length equals 13 residues. The germline V gene encodes CDR1 SGHRS and CDR2 YFSETQ. Here the CDR3 DNA reads TGCGCCAGCAGCTTGGAACGGGGAGGGAAGCAGCATTTT. Encoded protein: CASSLERGGKQHF.

This chain links TRBV7-9 with TRBJ2-7; tentatively, D is TRBD2 (5 bases). Germline lookup yields CDR1 SEHNR and CDR2 FQNEAQ (reference sequence). The CDR3 is made up of 13 amino acids. V lost 5 bases, J lost 2 bases, and 10 bases lay in between. The CDR3 nucleotides read TGTGCCAGCAGCCCCAGCGGAACCTACGAGCAGTACTTC. Amino acids: CASSPSGTYEQYF.

The rearrangement links TRBV5-5 to TRBJ2-2; D gene ambiguous. CDR3 length equals 16 residues. With 3 bases removed from V and 0 bases from J, the gap between germline ends came to 12 bases. Looked up from germline, CDR1 is SGHKS and CDR2 is YYEKEE (reference sequence). CDR3 region: CASSSSYPPNTGELFF. The DNA of the CDR3 is TGTGCCAGCAGCTCCAGTTACCCCCCGAACACCGGGGAGCTGTTTTTT.

The chain uses TRBV7-9 and TRBJ1-1; D gene ambiguous. Germline V gene sequence: CDR1 SEHNR, CDR2 FQNEAQ (reference sequence). V was cut by 6 bases and J by 0 bases, with 11 bases left in between. The CDR3 runs to 14 residues. The CDR3 loop is CASSGGRMNTEAFF. The CDR3 DNA reads TGTGCCAGCAGTGGAGGACGGATGAACACTGAAGCTTTCTTT.

The V gene is TRBV4-1, the J gene TRBJ1-2; no clear D. Germline loops: CDR1 MGHRA, CDR2 YSYEKL. V was pared by 0 bases and J by 4 bases, with 9 bases between. There are 14 residues in the CDR3. The CDR3 sequence is CASSQDSTGYGYTF. CDR3 nucleotides: TGCGCCAGCAGCCAAGATTCTACGGGCTATGGCTACACCTTC.

The V call is TRBV27, the J call TRBJ1-6, with TRBD1 matching over 8 bases. Losses at the gene ends were 4 bases for V and 3 bases for J; bases not matched to a gene: 11. Germline CDR1 and CDR2: MNHEY and SMNVEV (reference sequence). This CDR3 is 18 amino acids long. CDR3 sequence (DNA): TGTGCCAGCAGTTCGGACAGGGAGTTCCTTTTCTATAATTCACCCCTCCACTTT. Its translation: CASSSDREFLFYNSPLHF.

On this clone itself: Other nucleotide sequences from this sample produce the same CDR3. The chain couples TRBV7-2 to TRBJ1-2; the match to TRBD1 covers 9 bases. Germline CDR1 reads SGHTA; CDR2 reads FQGNSA. CDR3 length: 14 residues. With 2 bases clipped from V and 8 bases from J, the junction kept 6 bases outside the gene matches. In nucleotides, the CDR3 is TGTGCCAGCAGCTTACGGGGACAGGGTGGGGGCTACACCTTC. This translates into CASSLRGQGGGYTF.

The V and J genes are TRBV28 and TRBJ1-1; unclear D gene. Germline CDR1 is MDHEN and CDR2 is SYDVKM. The CDR3 spans 15 residues. V was trimmed by 4 bases and J by 1 base, leaving 13 bases between them. The CDR3 sequence is CASSSPEGTNTEAFF. The CDR3 nucleotides read TGTGCCAGCAGTTCCCCTGAGGGCACGAACACTGAAGCTTTCTTT.

For the CDR3, the DNA is TGTGCCAGCTCCTCTTCGGATAATTCACCCCTCCACTTT. Protein: CASSSSDNSPLHF. The chain links TRBV18 to TRBJ1-6; unclear D gene. This CDR3 is built from 13 residues. V lost 6 bases and J 5 bases, leaving 8 bases between the germline ends. Per germline, CDR1 KGHSH and CDR2 LQKENI.

The genes are TRBV6-5 and TRBJ1-2; 7 bases agree with TRBD1. Germline CDR1 and CDR2: MNHEY and SVGAGI. The ends lost 6 bases at V and 5 bases at J; junction bases unmatched: 6. The CDR3 spans 13 residues. CDR3 region: CASSRDREYGYTF. The DNA for the CDR3 is TGTGCCAGCAGCAGAGACAGGGAATATGGCTACACCTTC.

The chain employs TRBV11-3 and TRBJ1-1; 8 nucleotides line up with TRBD1. Germline CDR1 is SGHNT and CDR2 is YENEEA. The V segment lost 4 bases and the J segment 8 bases; nucleotides outside the gene matches: 3. The CDR3 loop spans 12 amino acids. CDR3 amino acids: CASSSRTGEAFF. The CDR3 region has the DNA TGTGCCAGCAGCTCACGGACAGGGGAAGCTTTCTTT.

The chain carries TRBV7-8 and TRBJ1-1; no reliable D call. The CDR3 runs 14 residues. The germline V gene encodes CDR1 SGHVS and CDR2 FQNEAQ. Trimming shortened V by 1 base and J by 2 bases, and 8 bases separated the two germline ends. The CDR3 nucleotides are TGTGCCAGCAGCTTAGGGCAGGCCAACACTGAAGCTTTCTTT. It is translated as CASSLGQANTEAFF.

The chain has TRBV6-5 and TRBJ1-1; D not resolved. CDR1 and CDR2 from the germline V gene are MNHEY and SVGAGI. The V end was cut by 6 bases, the J end by 4 bases, with 18 bases between. The CDR3 is 15 amino acids. The chain's CDR3 is CASREMAFSGTEAFF. The CDR3 DNA is TGTGCCAGCAGGGAGATGGCCTTCTCGGGCACTGAAGCTTTCTTT.

The chain has TRBV29-1 and TRBJ2-1; D is undetermined. V was shortened by 2 bases and J by 0 bases, with 8 bases between the two germline ends. Germline V gene data show CDR1 as SQVTM and CDR2 as ANQGSEA. The CDR3 is made up of 14 amino acids. The CDR3 bases are TGCAGCGTTGAAAAAATCGGCTCCTACAATGAGCAGTTCTTC. It is translated as CSVEKIGSYNEQFF.

This clone was seen a handful of times. V and J are TRBV19 and TRBJ2-1; TRBD2 agrees at 11 bases. Germline CDR1 is LNHDA and CDR2 is SQIVND (reference sequence). The CDR3 has 19 amino acids. Trimming at V came to 3 bases and at J to 7 bases, leaving 17 bases not matched to a gene. In DNA, the CDR3 is TGTGCCAGTAGTATCAGGTCTAGCGGGGGGCTGGGGTCGAAGAATGAGCAGTTCTTC. Translation: CASSIRSSGGLGSKNEQFF.

The chain links TRBV20-1 to TRBJ1-1, with a tentative D call TRBD1 (5 bases). From germline, CDR1 is DFQATT and CDR2 SNEGSKA (reference sequence). The V and J ends lost 3 bases and 0 bases respectively, with 11 bases between them. The CDR3 covers 14 residues. The CDR3 DNA is TGCAGTGCTAGTCGCCCAGGGATGAACACTGAAGCTTTCTTT. Its translation: CSASRPGMNTEAFF.

V usage is TRBV7-2 and J usage is TRBJ1-2, with D tentatively TRBD1 (5 bases). The CDR3 is 16 residues long. V lost 2 bases to trimming and J lost 1 base, with 14 bases between them. Per germline, CDR1 SGHTA and CDR2 FQGNSA. The CDR3 spells CASSLIPDSRNYGYTF. DNA of the CDR3: TGTGCCAGCAGCTTAATTCCCGACAGCCGTAACTATGGCTACACCTTC.

The chain recombines TRBV28 with TRBJ1-2; no clear D. V was pared by 4 bases and J by 4 bases, with 4 bases between. The CDR3 length is 11 residues. Germline V CDR1 and CDR2: MDHEN, SYDVKM. CDR3 in DNA: TGTGCCAGCAGTTATCGCTATGGCTACACCTTC. Amino acid sequence: CASSYRYGYTF.

The V and J genes are TRBV5-8 and TRBJ1-4; 9 positions match TRBD1. The CDR3 loop spans 13 amino acids. Per the germline V gene, CDR1 is SGHTS and CDR2 is YDEGEE. V shed 6 bases, J shed 8 bases, and the junction held 5 bases outside the gene matches. CDR3 protein: CASNTGGSEKLFF. Written as DNA, the CDR3 is TGTGCCAGCAACACAGGGGGCAGCGAAAAACTGTTTTTT.

This chain connects TRBV3-1 (or the pseudogene TRBV3-2) to TRBJ2-1; 7 bases are a match to TRBD2. CDR1 and CDR2 from the germline V gene are LGHDT and YNNKEL (reference sequence). The CDR3 runs to 16 residues. Trimming removed 0 bases from V and 4 bases from J; junction bases left unmatched: 6. The CDR3 bases are TGTGCCAGCAGCCAAGACATGGGAGGGAGATACAATGAGCAGTTCTTC. Its protein is CASSQDMGGRYNEQFF.

The rearrangement uses TRBV6-5 and TRBJ1-1; possibly TRBD1 for D (6 bases). Germline CDR1 reads MNHEY; CDR2 reads SVGAGI. CDR3 length equals 13 residues. The V end was cut by 9 bases, the J end by 0 bases, with 11 bases between. The CDR3 loop is CASTTGMNTEAFF. CDR3 DNA: TGTGCCAGTACGACAGGAATGAACACTGAAGCTTTCTTT.

In this sample, this clone turned up once. The chain recombines TRBV5-6 with TRBJ1-6; 7 bases match TRBD1. This CDR3 has 14 amino acids. From germline, CDR1 is SGHDT and CDR2 YYEEEE. The ends lost 3 bases at V and 9 bases at J; junction bases unmatched: 6. The CDR3: CASSSDRATSPLHF. The CDR3 DNA reads TGTGCCAGCAGCTCAGACAGGGCGACTTCACCCCTCCACTTT.

The chain is built from TRBV27 and TRBJ1-2; D is undetermined. Germline V CDR1 and CDR2: MNHEY, SMNVEV (reference sequence). The CDR3 extends over 13 amino acids. V was clipped by 2 bases and J by 8 bases, with 12 bases between them. CDR3 nucleotide sequence: TGTGCCAGCAGTTTACTTACGGGATGGGGCTACACCTTC. Translated: CASSLLTGWGYTF.

The chain couples TRBV5-6 to TRBJ1-5; perhaps TRBD1 as D (5 bases). This CDR3 comprises 14 residues. V was pared by 1 base and J by 2 bases, with 7 bases between. CDR1 SGHDT and CDR2 YYEEEE come from the germline V gene. CDR3: CASSLTQGNQPQHF. The CDR3 DNA sequence: TGTGCCAGCAGCTTGACACAGGGCAATCAGCCCCAGCATTTT.

The genes are TRBV11-2 and TRBJ1-6; possibly TRBD1 for D (6 bases). V lost 2 bases, J lost 8 bases, and 16 bases lay in between. The germline V gene has CDR1 SGHAT and CDR2 FQNNGV. CDR3 length equals 16 residues. CDR3 region: CASSLRTQGGDSPLHF. The DNA of the CDR3 is TGTGCCAGCAGCTTACGGACACAGGGAGGGGATTCACCCCTCCACTTT. Based on the CDR3 plus reference TRBV11-2 and TRBJ1-6, the full variable domain is EAGVAQSPRYKIIEKRQSVAFWCNPISGHATLYWYQQILGQGPKLLIQFQNNGVVDDSQLPKDRFSAERLKGVDSTLKIQPAKLEDSAVYLCASSLRTQGGDSPLHFGNGTRLTVT.